Below, one TCR beta chain is given with its context. The data were produced by immunoSEQ multiplex PCR, yet TCRdb's version contains in-frame clones alone and is incomplete. The sample has under 200,000 clones; about 80% are singletons. The CDR3 runs to 16 residues. Germline CDR1 MNHEY, CDR2 SMNVEV (reference sequence). Losses at the gene ends were 5 bases for V and 7 bases for J; bases not matched to a gene: 13. This sample stems from a study of blood T cell repertoires in COVID-19. Study-level background: Sources were T cells, B-cell-depleted T cells, or PBMCs; the material itself was cDNA or gDNA.

The chain has TRBV27 and TRBJ2-1; 8 bases map to TRBD2. The specimen was PBMCs or T cells enriched from blood (not recorded which). The TCR sequence derives from an older woman who had recovered from COVID-19. DNA for the CDR3: TGTGCCAGCAGTCCTTACGCCGGGACTAGTAGAAATGAGCAGTTCTTC. It is translated as CASSPYAGTSRNEQFF.